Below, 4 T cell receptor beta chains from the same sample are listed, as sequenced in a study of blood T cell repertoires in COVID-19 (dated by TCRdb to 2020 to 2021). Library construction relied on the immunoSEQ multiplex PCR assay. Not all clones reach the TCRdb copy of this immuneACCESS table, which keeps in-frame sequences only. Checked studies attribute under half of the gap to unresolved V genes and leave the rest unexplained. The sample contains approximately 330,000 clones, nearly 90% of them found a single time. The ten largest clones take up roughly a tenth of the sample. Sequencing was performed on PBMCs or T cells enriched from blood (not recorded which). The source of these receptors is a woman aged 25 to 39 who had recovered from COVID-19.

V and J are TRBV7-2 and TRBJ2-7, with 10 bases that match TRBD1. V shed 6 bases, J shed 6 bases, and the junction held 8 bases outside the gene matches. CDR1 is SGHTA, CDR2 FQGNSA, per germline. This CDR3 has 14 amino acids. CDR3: CASSFDRGRREQYF. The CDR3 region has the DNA TGTGCCAGCAGTTTCGACAGGGGGCGCCGCGAGCAGTACTTC. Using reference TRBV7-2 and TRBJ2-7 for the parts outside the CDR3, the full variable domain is GAGVSQSPSNKVTEKGKDVELRCDPISGHTALYWYRQSLGQGLEFLIYFQGNSAPDKSGLPSDRFSAERTGGSVSTLTIQRTQQEDSAVYLCASSFDRGRREQYFGPGTRLTVT.

The CDR3 is CASSLGQGRFAEAFF. CDR3 nucleotides: TGTGCCAGCAGTTTGGGACAGGGGAGGTTCGCTGAAGCTTTCTTT. The chain joins TRBV6-5 to TRBJ1-1; 10 bases match TRBD1. V shed 4 bases and J 6 bases; nucleotides not matched to a gene: 8. Germline V gene sequence: CDR1 MNHEY, CDR2 SVGAGI. The CDR3 totals 15 residues.

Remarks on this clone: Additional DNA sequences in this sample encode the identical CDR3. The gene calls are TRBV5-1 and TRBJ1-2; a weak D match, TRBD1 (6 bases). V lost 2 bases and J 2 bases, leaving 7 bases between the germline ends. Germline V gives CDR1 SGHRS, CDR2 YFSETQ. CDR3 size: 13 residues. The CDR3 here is CASSLGQNYGYTF. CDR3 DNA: TGCGCCAGCAGCTTAGGACAGAACTATGGCTACACCTTC.

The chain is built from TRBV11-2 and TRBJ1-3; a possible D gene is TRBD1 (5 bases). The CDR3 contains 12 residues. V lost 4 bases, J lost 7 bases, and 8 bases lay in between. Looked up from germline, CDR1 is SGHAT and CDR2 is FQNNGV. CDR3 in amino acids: CASSWGGNTIYF. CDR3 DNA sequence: TGTGCCAGCAGCTGGGGGGGGAACACCATATATTTT.